Described below is a single T cell receptor (beta chain) sequence and its context. In the authors' methods: Reference gene primers were amplified, and this amplification served to estimate nucleated cell counts. Method: immunoSEQ multiplex PCR; TCRdb's copy keeps in-frame clones and lacks some. Clone size and V and J calls were adopted from that table, with D and trimming inferred from the DNA. The sample has 190,000 or so clones, 94% seen once. The entry originates in a study of blood T cell repertoires in COVID-19. Study as a whole: Samples came from the United States, Italy and Spain, spanning acute and convalescent COVID-19.

Germline trimming cut 3 bases from V and 9 bases from J; bases unmatched to any gene: 11. The CDR3 runs 16 residues. CDR1 and CDR2 (germline): MNHEY, SMNVEV (reference sequence). The source is a man aged 25-45 years with COVID-19, enrolled during active disease. The sequenced sample was peripheral blood. The chain carries TRBV27 and TRBJ1-6; TRBD1 matches 7 bases. The CDR3 loop reads CASSLTPGQLSSPLHF. CDR3 DNA: TGTGCCAGCAGTTTGACCCCGGGACAGTTGAGTTCACCCCTCCACTTT.